What follows describes a single T cell receptor (beta chain). The record originates from a study of blood T cells in healthy people across ages. Study summary: There was about one barcoded beta molecule captured by template switching per two T cells.

The ends were cut back, 2 bases at V and 5 bases at J, with 20 bases in the middle. CDR3 length: 17 amino acids. Germline V lookup: CDR1 SGHRS, CDR2 YFSETQ. Primers used in a second PCR of about 6 to 11 cycles were a sample-barcoded 5' primer and a J-beta primer mix. Using its own MiXCR run on the 5' RACE reads, TCRdb lists one record per CDR3 protein. The repertoire has roughly 1,300,000 distinct CDR3 sequences, 45% to 70% of them found once; the top ten carry 6.7%. The sequence derives from a man between 18 and 29 years old in good health. The sample was blood. This chain joins TRBV5-1 and TRBJ2-1; no clear D. The CDR3 DNA reads as TGCGCCAGCAGCTTAGGACCAGCCTCAAGCCGAAACAATGAGCAGTTCTTC. Protein product: CASSLGPASSRNNEQFF.